This paragraph reports one TCR beta chain. The target antigen is unknown. The record originates from a study of T cell responses to AZD1222 COVID-19 vaccine. Study at large: Analysis merged second doses at about 4 or about 12 weeks. Study results and limitations: Mostly white British, mostly female donors; authors suggested clonal diversity may be underestimated.

Profiled with immunoSEQ multiplex PCR; TCRdb holds only in-frame clones, not every one. Among around 50,000 clones listed, about 81% were seen once. This CDR3 has 11 residues. The V gene's germline CDR1 is SQVTM and CDR2 ANQGSEA. Trimming stripped 6 bases from V and 6 bases from J, with 10 bases between. Sequencing used peripheral blood, obtained on day 0 of AZD1222 vaccination. V is TRBV29-1 and J is TRBJ2-3; D is unclear. This sequence originates from an adult in good health. The CDR3 loop is CSVRVGDTQYF. Written as DNA, the CDR3 is TGCAGCGTCCGAGTAGGGGATACGCAGTATTTT.